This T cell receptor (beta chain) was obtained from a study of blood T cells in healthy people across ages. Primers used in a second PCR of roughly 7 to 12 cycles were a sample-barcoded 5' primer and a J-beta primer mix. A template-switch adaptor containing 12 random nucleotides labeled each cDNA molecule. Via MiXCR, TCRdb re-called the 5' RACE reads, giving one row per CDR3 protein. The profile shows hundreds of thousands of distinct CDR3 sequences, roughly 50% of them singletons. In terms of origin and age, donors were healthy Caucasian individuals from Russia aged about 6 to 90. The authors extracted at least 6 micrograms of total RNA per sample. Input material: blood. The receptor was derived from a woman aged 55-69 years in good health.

The CDR3 here is CSADDRRSGYGYTF. DNA for the CDR3: TGCAGTGCGGATGACAGGAGGTCCGGGTATGGCTACACCTTC. The V call is TRBV20-1, the J call TRBJ1-2; D perhaps matches TRBD1 (6 bases). CDR1 and CDR2 (germline): DFQATT, SNEGSKA (reference sequence). The CDR3 has 14 amino acids. V lost 6 bases to trimming and J lost 5 bases, with 19 bases between them.